Described below is a single TCR beta chain sequence and its context. This clonotype showed up many times. Its antigen is unknown. No base qualities exist here, and no much larger clone lies one base off it. These data come from a study of spatial heterogeneity in lung cancer (dated by TCRdb to the late 2010s). For the study in its entirety: Beta-chain transcripts were consistently detected in greater numbers than alpha-chain transcripts, which likely reflects a higher abundance of beta-chain transcripts. TCR alpha and beta repertoires were quantitatively compared across multiple tumor regions, matched nontumor lung and blood in non-small cell lung cancer. Both alpha and beta chains were TCR-sequenced in samples taken at surgery, namely 220 tumor regions, fewer than 80 matched nontumor lung samples and just over 55 PBMC samples. The study linked features of the TCR repertoire to counts of nonsynonymous mutations, which were determined by whole-exome sequencing of tumor tissue. TCR transcript counts in tumor regions correlated strongly with a T cell transcriptional module score from matched bulk RNA-seq. In the raw uncorrected reads, each unique combination of TCR and UMI appeared on average more than ten times. Results the study describes overall, beyond this receptor: The tumor nonsynonymous mutation count correlated with the number of expanded intratumoral alpha and beta TCRs. Estimated TCR-seq coverage of tumor T cells was only roughly 7% for alpha chains and approximately 14% for beta chains. Additional single-cell paired TCR alpha and beta sequencing was considered necessary to confirm, at a functional level, the hypothesis that regional TCRs recognize regional mutations. The count of ubiquitous expanded TCRs correlated with the count of ubiquitous nonsynonymous mutations, and the count of regional expanded TCRs correlated with the count of regional nonsynonymous mutations.

Library construction relied on 5' RACE. Instrument used: NextSeq 500. To allow correction of PCR and sequencing errors, the TCR library protocol tagged every TCR cDNA molecule with a unique molecular identifier. In the authors' own workflow: TCR identification, UMI-based error correction and CDR3 extraction were all carried out with Decombinator tools. Expanded TCRs were defined as those above a frequency of 2 per 1,000, corresponding to the top 1% of the tumor frequency distribution. Expanded tumor TCRs were classed as regional if statistically deemed absent (corrected P<0.05) from at least one tumor region, otherwise ubiquitous. Each repertoire was subsampled 100 times to 5,000 TCRs, after which Renyi diversity was computed with the R vegan package. CDR3 similarity networks were built from amino acid triplet string-kernel similarity, connecting CDR3s with pairwise similarity above 0.82. The public reads were reprocessed in TCRdb via fastp at Q25 and MiXCR, keeping in-frame beta chains. Each CDR3 protein appears once, grouped with its most common genes and DNA. The authors' filters were not applied to this entry. The sample data list about 4,200 distinct CDR3 sequences, and roughly 6.2% of these were observed just once. About a fifth of the sample rests with the top ten.

The time point tag for this specimen amounts to: sample taken at primary tumor resection. Donors were under 95 patients with early-stage, untreated non-small cell lung cancer from the lung TRACERx cohort. For TCR sequencing, whole RNA was extracted from tumor and nontumor lung tissue, or from cryopreserved PBMC samples, and no cell sorting was done. Only patients for whom sufficient RNA was available from at least two tumor regions were selected for TCR sequencing. Before selection, tumor and adjacent nontumor lung specimens were reviewed by a lung pathologist. Taken from cysteine to phenylalanine, the CDR3 has 14 residues. Here the CDR3 DNA is all that survives: 42 bases in frame from base 1. Ends trimmed: V by 2 bases, J by 6 bases; bases unmatched to a gene: 6. According to the germline V gene (reference sequence), CDR1 reads SGHKS and CDR2 reads YYEKEE.

This sample comprised lung tumor tissue, obtained at surgery. The V and J genes are TRBV5-5 and TRBJ2-3; 7 bases in the middle match TRBD2. The receptor comes from a male donor with early-stage non-small cell lung cancer. The DNA sequence reads TGTGCCAGCAGCTTTCGGACTAGAGGCGATACGCAGTATTTT. It translates to CASSFRTRGDTQYF.